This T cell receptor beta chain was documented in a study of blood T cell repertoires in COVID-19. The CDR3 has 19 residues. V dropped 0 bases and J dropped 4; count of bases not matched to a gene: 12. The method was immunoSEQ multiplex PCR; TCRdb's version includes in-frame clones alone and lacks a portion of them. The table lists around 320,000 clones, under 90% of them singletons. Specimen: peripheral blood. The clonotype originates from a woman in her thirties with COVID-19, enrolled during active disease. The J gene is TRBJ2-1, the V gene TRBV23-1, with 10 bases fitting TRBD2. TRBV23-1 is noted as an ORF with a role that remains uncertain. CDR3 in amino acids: CASSQSPSGGALVYNEQFF. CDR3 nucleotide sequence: TGCGCCAGCAGTCAATCTCCCAGCGGGGGGGCCTTAGTGTACAATGAGCAGTTCTTC.